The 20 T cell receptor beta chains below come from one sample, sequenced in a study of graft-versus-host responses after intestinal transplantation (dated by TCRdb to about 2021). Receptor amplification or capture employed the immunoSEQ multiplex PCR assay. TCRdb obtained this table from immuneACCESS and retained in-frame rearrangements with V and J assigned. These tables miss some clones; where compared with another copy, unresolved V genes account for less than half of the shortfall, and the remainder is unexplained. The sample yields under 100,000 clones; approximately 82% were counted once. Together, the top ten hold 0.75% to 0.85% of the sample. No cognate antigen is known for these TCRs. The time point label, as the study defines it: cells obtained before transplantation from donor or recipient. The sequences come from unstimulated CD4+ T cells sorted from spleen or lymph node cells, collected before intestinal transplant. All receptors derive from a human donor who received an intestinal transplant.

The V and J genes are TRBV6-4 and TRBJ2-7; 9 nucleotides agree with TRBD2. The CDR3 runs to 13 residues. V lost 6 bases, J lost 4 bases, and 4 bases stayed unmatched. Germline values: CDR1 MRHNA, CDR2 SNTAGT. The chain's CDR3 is CASSQSGGYEQYF. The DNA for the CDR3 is TGTGCCAGCAGCCAGAGCGGGGGGTACGAGCAGTACTTC.

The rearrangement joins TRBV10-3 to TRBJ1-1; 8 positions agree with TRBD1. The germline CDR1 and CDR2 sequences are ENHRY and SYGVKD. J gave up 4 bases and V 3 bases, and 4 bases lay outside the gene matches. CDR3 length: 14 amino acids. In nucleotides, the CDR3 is TGTGCCATCAGTGATCCTGGACAGGGCACTGAAGCTTTCTTT. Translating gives CAISDPGQGTEAFF.

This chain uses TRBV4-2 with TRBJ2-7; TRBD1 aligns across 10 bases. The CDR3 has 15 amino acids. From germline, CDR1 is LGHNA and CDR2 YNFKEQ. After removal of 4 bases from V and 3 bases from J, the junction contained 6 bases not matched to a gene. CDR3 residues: CASSPTRTGGYEQYF. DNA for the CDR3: TGTGCCAGCAGCCCTACTCGGACAGGGGGCTACGAGCAGTACTTC.

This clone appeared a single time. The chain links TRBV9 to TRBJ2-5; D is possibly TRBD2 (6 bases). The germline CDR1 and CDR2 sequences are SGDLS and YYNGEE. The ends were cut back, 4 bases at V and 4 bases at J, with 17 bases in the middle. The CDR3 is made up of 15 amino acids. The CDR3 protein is CASSSSTGVRETQYF. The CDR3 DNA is TGTGCCAGCAGCTCGTCGACGGGGGTCAGAGAGACCCAGTACTTC.

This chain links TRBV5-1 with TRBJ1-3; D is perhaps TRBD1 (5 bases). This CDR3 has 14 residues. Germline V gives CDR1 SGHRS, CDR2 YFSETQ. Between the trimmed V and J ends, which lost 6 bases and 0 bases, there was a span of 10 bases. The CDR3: CASTTALSGNTIYF. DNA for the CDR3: TGCGCCAGCACGACAGCGCTCTCTGGAAACACCATATATTTT.

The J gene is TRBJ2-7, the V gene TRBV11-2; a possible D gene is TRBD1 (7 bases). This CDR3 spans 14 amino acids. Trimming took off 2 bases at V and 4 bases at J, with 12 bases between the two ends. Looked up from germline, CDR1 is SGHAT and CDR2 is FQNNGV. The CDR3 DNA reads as TGTGCCAGCAGCTTACTACCAGGGGGGTACGAGCAGTACTTC. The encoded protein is CASSLLPGGYEQYF.

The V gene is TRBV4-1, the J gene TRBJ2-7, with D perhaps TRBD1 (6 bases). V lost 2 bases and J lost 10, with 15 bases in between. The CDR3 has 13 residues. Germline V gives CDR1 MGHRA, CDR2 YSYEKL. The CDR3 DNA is TGCGCCAGCAGCCAACCGGGACAAACGCAACAGTACTTC. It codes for CASSQPGQTQQYF.

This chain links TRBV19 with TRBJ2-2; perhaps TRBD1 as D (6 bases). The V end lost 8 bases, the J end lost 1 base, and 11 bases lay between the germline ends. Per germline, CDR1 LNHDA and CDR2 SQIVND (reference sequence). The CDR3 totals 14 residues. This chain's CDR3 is CASSGTLNTGELFF. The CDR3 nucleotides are TGTGCCAGTTCGGGGACATTGAACACCGGGGAGCTGTTTTTT.

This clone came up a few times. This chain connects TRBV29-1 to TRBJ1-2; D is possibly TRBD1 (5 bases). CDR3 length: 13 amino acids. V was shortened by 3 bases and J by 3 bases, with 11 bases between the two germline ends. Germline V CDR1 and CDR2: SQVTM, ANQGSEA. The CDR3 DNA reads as TGCAGCGTTGAGACAGTCGGAGACTATGGCTACACCTTC. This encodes CSVETVGDYGYTF.

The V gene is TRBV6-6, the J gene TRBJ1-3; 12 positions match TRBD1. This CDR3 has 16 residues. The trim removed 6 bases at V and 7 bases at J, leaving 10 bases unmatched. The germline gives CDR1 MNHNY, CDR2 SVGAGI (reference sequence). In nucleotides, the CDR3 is TGTGCCAGCAGCGGGGGACAGGGGGCAAGTCGGAACACCATATATTTT. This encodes CASSGGQGASRNTIYF.

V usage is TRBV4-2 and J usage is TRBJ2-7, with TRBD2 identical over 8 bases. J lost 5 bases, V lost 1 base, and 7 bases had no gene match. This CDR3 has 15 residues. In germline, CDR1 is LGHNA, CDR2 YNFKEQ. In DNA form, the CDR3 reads TGTGCCAGCAGCCAAGCGGATGCGGGAGGCAACGAGCAGTACTTC. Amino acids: CASSQADAGGNEQYF.

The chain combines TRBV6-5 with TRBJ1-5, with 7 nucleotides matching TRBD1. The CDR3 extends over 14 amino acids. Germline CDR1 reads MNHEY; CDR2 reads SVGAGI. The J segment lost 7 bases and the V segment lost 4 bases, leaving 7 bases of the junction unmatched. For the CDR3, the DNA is TGTGCCAGCAGTTTTCGAGGGGGCAGCCAGCCCCAGCATTTT. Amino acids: CASSFRGGSQPQHF.

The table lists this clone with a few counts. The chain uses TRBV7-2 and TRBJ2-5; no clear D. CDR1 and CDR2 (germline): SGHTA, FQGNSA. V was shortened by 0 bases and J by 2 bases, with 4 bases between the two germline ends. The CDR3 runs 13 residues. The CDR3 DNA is TGTGCCAGCAGCTTAGCTAGACAAGAGACCCAGTACTTC. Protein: CASSLARQETQYF.

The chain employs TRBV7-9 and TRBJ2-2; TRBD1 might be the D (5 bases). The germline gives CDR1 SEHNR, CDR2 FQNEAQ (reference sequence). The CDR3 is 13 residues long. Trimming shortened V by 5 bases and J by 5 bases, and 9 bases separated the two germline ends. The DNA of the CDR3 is TGTGCCAGCAGCATCCAGGGAACCGGGGAGCTGTTTTTT. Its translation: CASSIQGTGELFF.

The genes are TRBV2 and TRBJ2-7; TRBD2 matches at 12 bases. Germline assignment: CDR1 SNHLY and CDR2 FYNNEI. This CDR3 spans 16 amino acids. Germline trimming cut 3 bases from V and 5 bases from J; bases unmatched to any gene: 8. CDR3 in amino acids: CASSDLRWTSGNEQYF. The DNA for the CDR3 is TGTGCCAGCAGTGACCTTCGATGGACTAGCGGGAACGAGCAGTACTTC.

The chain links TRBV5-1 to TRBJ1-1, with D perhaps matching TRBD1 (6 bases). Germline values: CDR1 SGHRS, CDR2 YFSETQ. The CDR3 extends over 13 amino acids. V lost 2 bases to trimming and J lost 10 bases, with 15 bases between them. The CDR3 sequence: CASSFTEGGGAFF. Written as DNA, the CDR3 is TGCGCCAGCAGCTTCACCGAAGGGGGGGGAGCTTTCTTT.

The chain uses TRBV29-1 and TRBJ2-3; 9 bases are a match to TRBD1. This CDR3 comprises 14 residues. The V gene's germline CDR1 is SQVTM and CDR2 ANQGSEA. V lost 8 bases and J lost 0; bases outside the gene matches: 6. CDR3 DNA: TGCAGCACAGGACAGGGGACTAGCACAGATACGCAGTATTTT. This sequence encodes CSTGQGTSTDTQYF.

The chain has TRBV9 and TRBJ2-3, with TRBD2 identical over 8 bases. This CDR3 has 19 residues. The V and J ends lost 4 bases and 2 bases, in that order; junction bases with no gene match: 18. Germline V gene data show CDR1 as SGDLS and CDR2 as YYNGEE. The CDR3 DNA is TGTGCCAGCAGCCCAACGACCGGAAGAGCGGGAGATACCACAGATACGCAGTATTTT. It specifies CASSPTTGRAGDTTDTQYF.

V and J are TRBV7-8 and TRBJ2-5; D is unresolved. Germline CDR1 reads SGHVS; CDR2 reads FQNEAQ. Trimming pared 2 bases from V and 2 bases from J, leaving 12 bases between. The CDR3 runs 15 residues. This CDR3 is CASSLYGGQQETQYF. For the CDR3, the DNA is TGTGCCAGCAGCTTATATGGTGGCCAGCAAGAGACCCAGTACTTC.

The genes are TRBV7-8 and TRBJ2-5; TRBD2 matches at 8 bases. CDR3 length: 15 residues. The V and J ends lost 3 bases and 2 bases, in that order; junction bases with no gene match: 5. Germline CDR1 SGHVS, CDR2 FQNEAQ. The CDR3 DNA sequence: TGTGCCAGCAGCTTGACGGGGGGGGTACAAGAGACCCAGTACTTC. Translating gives CASSLTGGVQETQYF.